The 22 T cell receptor beta chains in this list originate from one sample, sequenced in a study of tumor and adjacent non-tumor tissue in lung cancer. TCRbeta libraries were built with three rounds of nested PCR, modified from ARM-PCR. In TCRdb, the multiplex PCR reads were re-called with MiXCR into one record per CDR3 protein. The profile shows 50,000 to 60,000 distinct CDR3 sequences, 74% of them singletons. RNA was extracted from bulk tissue without any cell sorting. Distant lung tissue was collected more than 3 cm away from the tumor edge. Sequenced: distant non-tumor lung tissue. These receptors were taken from a woman between 55 and 75 years old with non-small cell lung cancer.

This clonotype ranks as medium-sized. The chain joins TRBV12-3 or TRBV12-4 to TRBJ2-1; 11 bases are shared with TRBD2. The CDR3 extends over 16 amino acids. J was trimmed by 4 bases and V by 4 bases; bases with no gene match: 6. The DNA of the CDR3 is TGTGCCAGCAGTTCCCTAGCGGGAGGACTTTACAATGAGCAGTTCTTC. It is translated as CASSSLAGGLYNEQFF.

In its sample, this clonotype was seen many times. This chain joins TRBV6-5 and TRBJ1-3; possible D gene TRBD1, 6 bases. V was shortened by 5 bases and J by 4 bases, with 24 bases between the two germline ends. There are 18 residues in the CDR3. CDR1 is MNHEY, CDR2 SVGAGI, per germline. The CDR3 sequence: CASSKNAPTGTLGNTIYF. The DNA for the CDR3 is TGTGCCAGCAGTAAAAACGCCCCGACAGGCACCCTCGGAAACACCATATATTTT.

To note about this clonotype: A much larger clone is a single base away; this may be a read error. This likely comes from a read error, as the CDR3 has no conserved phenylalanine or tryptophan at its end. J is TRBJ2-3 and V is TRBV4-1, with 7 nucleotides matching TRBD1. CDR1 is MGHRA, CDR2 YSYEKL, per germline. The CDR3 extends over 13 amino acids. This CDR3 reads CASSRDSLDTQYS. In DNA, the CDR3 is TGCGCCAGTAGCCGGGACAGCTTAGATACGCAGTATTCT.

A note on this clonotype: Germline is not matched at one junction end, which may reflect a read error. The chain joins TRBV20-1 to TRBJ2-1; unclear D gene. This CDR3 spans 12 amino acids. Looked up from germline, CDR1 is DFQATT and CDR2 is SNEGSKA (reference sequence). CDR3: CNARGQVFEQFF. Here the CDR3 DNA reads TGCAATGCTAGAGGCCAGGTATTTGAGCAGTTCTTC.

On this clonotype itself: One end of the junction does not line up with germline, which may come from a read error. The chain recombines TRBV4-3 with TRBJ2-1, with a possible D match to TRBD1 (6 bases). CDR1 is LGHNA and CDR2 is YSLEER in the germline V gene. This CDR3 comprises 15 residues. CDR3 DNA sequence: TGCGTCAGCAGCCAAGATCCAAGGGGGATGGATGAGCAGTTCTTC. As protein: CVSSQDPRGMDEQFF.

In regard to this clonotype: One base away lies a much larger clone, so this may be a sequencing read error. CDR3 sequence: CASSLILDTQYF. As DNA, the CDR3 is TGTGCCAGCAGCTTGATCCTAGATACGCAGTATTTT. The chain carries TRBV7-9 and TRBJ2-3; D ambiguous. This CDR3 contains 12 residues. Germline-derived CDR1 and CDR2 are SEHNR and FQNEAQ (reference sequence). Between the trimmed V and J ends, which lost 3 bases and 5 bases, there was a span of 6 bases.

The table lists this clonotype with a few counts. The junction does not match germline at one end; this may be a read error. The chain links TRBV11-2 to TRBJ1-1; the match to TRBD1 covers 12 bases. CDR1 and CDR2 (germline): SGHAT, FQNNGV. This CDR3 contains 16 residues. CDR3 coding DNA: TGTGCCAGCAACATTGGGACAGGGGGCCTGAACACTGAAGTTTTCTTT. Amino acids: CASNIGTGGLNTEVFF.

This clonotype was detected ten times or more. In DNA, the CDR3 is TGTGCCAGCAAGGCGGACAGCCTTTTCCTGTACCAAGAGACCCAGTACTTC. Protein sequence: CASKADSLFLYQETQYF. V is TRBV28 and J is TRBJ2-5; D is possibly TRBD1 (6 bases). V shed 7 bases and J shed 0 bases, with 21 bases lying between them. This CDR3 has 17 amino acids. Germline CDR1 reads MDHEN; CDR2 reads SYDVKM.

The chain couples TRBV10-2 to TRBJ2-2; TRBD1 aligns across 7 bases. V was clipped by 3 bases and J by 8 bases; unmatched bases: 21. CDR1 is WSHSY and CDR2 is SAAADI in the germline V gene. The CDR3 consists of 19 residues. The CDR3 DNA follows: TGCGCCAGCAGTGACCGAGCGACCGACAGGGTTTATTTCGCTGGGGAGCTGTTTTTT. It translates to CASSDRATDRVYFAGELFF.

This clonotype has ten or more counts. The V call is TRBV11-2, the J call TRBJ2-7; D gene uncertain. The CDR3 spans 12 residues. Between the trimmed V and J ends, which lost 2 bases and 7 bases, there was a span of 9 bases. CDR1 is SGHAT and CDR2 is FQNNGV in the germline V gene. The CDR3 here is CASSLSSGEQYF. The CDR3 DNA reads as TGTGCCAGCAGCTTATCGTCCGGGGAGCAGTACTTC.

As concerns this clonotype: Mismatch with germline at one junction end may stem from a read error. The CDR3 loop is CASSYGGDNGDLFF. The CDR3 DNA reads as TGTGCCAGCAGTTATGGGGGCGACAACGGGGATCTGTTTTTT. The gene calls are TRBV6-2 or TRBV6-3 and TRBJ2-2, with D tentatively TRBD1 (6 bases). This CDR3 spans 14 amino acids. Germline assignment: CDR1 MNHEY and CDR2 SVGEGT.

For this clonotype: Sequence at one end of the junction differs from germline and may be a read error. V is TRBV6-5 and J is TRBJ2-7; D tentatively fits TRBD1 or TRBD2 (6 bases each). Germline V CDR1 and CDR2: MNHEY, SVGAGI. This CDR3 comprises 12 residues. CDR3: CASKSGAGWEFF. The CDR3 nucleotides are TGTGCCAGCAAATCGGGGGCTGGCTGGGAGTTCTTT.

Comment on this clonotype: This sequence may be a read error, since a much larger clone differs from it by one base. The chain recombines TRBV28 with TRBJ1-1, with 7 bases lining up with TRBD1. The CDR3 covers 13 residues. Germline V gives CDR1 MDHEN, CDR2 SYDVKM. The junction had 6 bases not matched to a gene; V was cut back by 4 bases and J by 7 bases. The CDR3: CASSSRGRIEAFF. Here the CDR3 DNA reads TGTGCCAGCAGTTCTAGGGGGCGCATTGAAGCTTTCTTT.

About this clonotype itself: Its ends do not fully match the called genes, so a read error is possible. The chain carries TRBV28 and TRBJ2-1; TRBD1 is a possible D gene (6 bases). Germline loops: CDR1 MDHEN, CDR2 SYDVKM. The CDR3 is made up of 13 amino acids. CDR3 sequence (DNA): TGTGCCAACAGGGCCCCCCGACGGAATGAGCACTTCTTC. It translates to CANRAPRRNEHFF.

As for this clonotype: No conserved phenylalanine or tryptophan is present at the end of the CDR3, so a read error is the likely explanation. The rearrangement links TRBV28 to TRBJ1-5; 9 nucleotides line up with TRBD1. CDR3 size: 15 residues. Germline values: CDR1 MDHEN, CDR2 SYDVKM. V dropped 7 bases and J dropped 2; count of bases not matched to a gene: 6. DNA for the CDR3: TGTGCCAGCACCAAGCGGACAGGGGGCAATCAGCCCCAGCATCTT. Translated, it gives CASTKRTGGNQPQHL.

At least ten counts were recorded for this clonotype. The V gene is TRBV28, the J gene TRBJ2-3; D is unclear. V dropped 1 base and J dropped 6 bases, with 11 bases sitting between them. From germline, CDR1 is MDHEN and CDR2 SYDVKM. The CDR3 contains 14 residues. This CDR3 is CASSLSSPRDTQYF. As DNA, the CDR3 is TGTGCCAGCAGTTTATCATCCCCCAGGGATACGCAGTATTTT. The variable domain in full, completed from reference TRBV28 and TRBJ2-3, reads DVKVTQSSRYLVKRTGEKVFLECVQDMDHENMFWYRQDPGLGLRLIYFSYDVKMKEKGDIPEGYSVSREKKERFSLILESASTNQTSMYLCASSLSSPRDTQYFGPGTRLTVL.

With respect to this clonotype: Relative to the germline gene, one junction end is altered; a read error may explain this. The chain carries TRBV4-3 and TRBJ2-1, with 7 bases matching TRBD2. The CDR3 has 17 residues. CDR1 is LGHNA, CDR2 YSLEER, per germline. The CDR3 region is CASNQGGREGGNNEQIF. The CDR3 DNA sequence: TGCGCCAGCAACCAAGGCGGACGAGAGGGAGGGAACAATGAGCAGATCTTC.

A remark on this clonotype: Sequence at one end of the junction differs from germline and may be a read error. V and J are TRBV11-2 and TRBJ2-5; D possibly corresponds to TRBD1 (6 bases). This CDR3 is built from 15 residues. Germline CDR1 reads SGHAT; CDR2 reads FQNNGV. For the CDR3, the DNA is TGTGCCAGTAGCTCGACAGGAACAGGGAGCGGGACCCAGTACTTC. It is translated as CASSSTGTGSGTQYF.

The rearrangement joins TRBV11-1 to TRBJ2-1; possible D gene TRBD2, 5 bases. V was clipped by 6 bases and J by 3 bases, with 18 bases between them. This CDR3 is built from 16 residues. Germline V gives CDR1 SGHAT, CDR2 FQDESV (reference sequence). CDR3 amino acids: CASSRGFTACYNEQFF. CDR3 nucleotides: TGTGCCAGCAGTCGGGGTTTCACAGCGTGCTACAATGAGCAGTTCTTC.

Turning to this clonotype: One end of the junction varies from germline; a read error may be responsible. CDR3 nucleotide sequence: TGTGACAGCAGGTCGGGTTCTACCTACGAGCGGTACTTC. Translated: CDSRSGSTYERYF. V gene TRBV6-5 combines with J gene TRBJ2-7; unclear D gene. The CDR3 extends over 13 amino acids. CDR1 and CDR2 from the germline V gene are MNHEY and SVGAGI.

This clonotype has at least ten counts. Since a much larger clone is just one base distant, this may be a read error. This chain uses TRBV11-2 with TRBJ2-3; 9 bases match TRBD2. Germline CDR1 is SGHAT and CDR2 is FQNNGV. This CDR3 is built from 15 residues. The J segment lost 8 bases and the V segment lost 0 bases, leaving 6 bases of the junction unmatched. The DNA for the CDR3 is TGTGCCAGCAGCTTAGATCTCGGCGGGGGGGGTACGCAGTATTTT. This sequence encodes CASSLDLGGGGTQYF.

The chain links TRBV11-3 to TRBJ2-3, with D perhaps matching TRBD1 (6 bases). The J call is uncertain, as TRBJ1-5 better fits the DNA end. CDR3 length: 18 amino acids. CDR1 and CDR2 (germline): SGHNT, YENEEA. The CDR3 spells CASSLDQNGGGTTDTQHF. The DNA of the CDR3 is TGTGCCAGCAGCTTAGATCAGAATGGCGGGGGCACCACAGATACGCAGCATTTT.